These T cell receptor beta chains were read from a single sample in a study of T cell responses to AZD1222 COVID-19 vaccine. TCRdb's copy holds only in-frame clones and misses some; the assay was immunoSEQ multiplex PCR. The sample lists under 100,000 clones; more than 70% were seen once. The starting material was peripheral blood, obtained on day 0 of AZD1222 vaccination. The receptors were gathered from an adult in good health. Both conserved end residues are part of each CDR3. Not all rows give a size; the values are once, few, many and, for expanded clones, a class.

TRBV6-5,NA,CASSSLRARNYEQYF
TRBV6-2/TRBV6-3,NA,CASSNFGGYTF
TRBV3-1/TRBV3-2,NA,CASSQDGLANHEQYF
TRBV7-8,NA,CASSLTGGNYGYTF
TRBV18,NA,CASSPGQSSGNTIYF
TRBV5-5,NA,CASSPRNIGSEQYF
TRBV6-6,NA,CASSFEPRQQFF
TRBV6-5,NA,CASRGQGQNSPLHF
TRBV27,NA,CASSKTGGNYGYTF
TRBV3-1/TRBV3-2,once,CASRSQGSGGYTF
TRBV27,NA,CASSLGLGGAGTGELFF
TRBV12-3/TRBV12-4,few,CASSSRDSEYF
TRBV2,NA,CASSGVQQYGYTF
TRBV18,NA,CASSPQKLTDTQYF
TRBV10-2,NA,CASSADRGPSEQFF
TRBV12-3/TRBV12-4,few,CASGGPSTDTQYF
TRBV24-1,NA,CATSDHRYNTEAFF
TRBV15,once,CATSRETPPNSYEQYF
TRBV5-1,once,CASSLAANTEAFF
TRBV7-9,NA,CASSYWAGEKLFF
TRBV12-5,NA,CASGYRQGARETQYF
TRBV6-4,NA,CASHTDRVVNQPQHF
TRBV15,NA,CATSSPSGVGETQYF
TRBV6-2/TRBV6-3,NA,CASSYSWGYTF
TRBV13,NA,CASSLVDEAEETQYF
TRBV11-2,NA,CASSLAGGPGGEAFF
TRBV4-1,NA,CASAPAGLAGGYTYNEQFF
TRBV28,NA,CASRVQGNTEAFF
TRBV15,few,CATSQRGYSNQPQHF
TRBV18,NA,CASSPVPQTDTQYF
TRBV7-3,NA,CATSAYGTENTGELFF
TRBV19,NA,CASSIGGSGNTIYF
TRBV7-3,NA,CASSLQGANTGELFF
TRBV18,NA,CASSPWTGNTEAFF
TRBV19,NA,CASSIRGTSGASYNEQFF
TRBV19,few,CASSTLGELFF
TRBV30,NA,CAWSVQGGNQPQHF
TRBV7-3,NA,CASSLQGGNTEAFF
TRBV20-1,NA,CSSGGNEQFF
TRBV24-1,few,CATSERTGDITDTQYF
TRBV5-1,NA,CASSPGTRVTDTQYF
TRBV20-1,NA,CSASFQTVHTEAFF
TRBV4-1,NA,CASSPPSEPWGYTF
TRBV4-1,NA,CASSLTRVVGYNEQFF
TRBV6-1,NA,CASSDPTGSGNTIYF
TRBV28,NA,CASSLRGLNQPQHF
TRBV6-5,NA,CASSPGTANTEAFF
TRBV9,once,CASSVGAGQGAEQYF
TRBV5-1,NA,CASSPTGGFTDTQYF
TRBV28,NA,CASSFPEPMNTEAFF
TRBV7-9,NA,CASSLVVAGGQETQYF
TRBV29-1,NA,CSVGIGVGNTIYF
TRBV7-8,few,CASSLGERGSNQPQHF